These 26 T cell receptor beta chains were all obtained from the same sample, sequenced in a study of shared clonotypes between healthy human individuals. CD45RO-negative, CCR7-selected cells formed the naive CD8 fraction, which excluded terminally differentiated effector memory CD45RA+ cells. Profiling relied on immunoSEQ multiplex PCR, and the TCRdb table lists in-frame clones only, not all of them. The sample has roughly 850,000 clones, 95% to 97% seen once. The specimen sequenced was naive CD8+ T cells sorted from blood. The source is a man between 25 and 39 years old in good health.

The CDR3 spells CASSLPGQGGTGELFF. The CDR3 DNA is TGCGCCAGCAGCCTCCCAGGGCAGGGTGGCACCGGGGAGCTGTTTTTT. The gene calls are TRBV5-1 and TRBJ2-2; a weak D match, TRBD1 (5 bases). V gave up 4 bases and J gave up 4 bases, with 17 bases separating them. This CDR3 spans 16 amino acids. Per germline, CDR1 SGHRS and CDR2 YFSETQ.

The chain combines TRBV19 with TRBJ2-1; D remains ambiguous. The V end was cut by 5 bases, the J end by 3 bases, with 20 bases between. The germline gives CDR1 LNHDA, CDR2 SQIVND (reference sequence). CDR3 length: 17 residues. This CDR3 reads CASSPTQQLPFYNEQFF. DNA for the CDR3: TGTGCCAGTAGTCCGACGCAACAGTTGCCCTTCTACAATGAGCAGTTCTTC. Together with reference TRBV19 and TRBJ2-1, the CDR3 gives the full variable domain: DGGITQSPKYLFRKEGQNVTLSCEQNLNHDAMYWYRQDPGQGLRLIYYSQIVNDFQKGDIAEGYSVSREKKESFPLTVTSAQKNPTAFYLCASSPTQQLPFYNEQFFGPGTRLTVL.

The rearrangement joins TRBV14 to TRBJ2-7; 9 bases map to TRBD1. The length of the CDR3 is 14 residues. With 8 bases clipped from V and 5 bases from J, the junction kept 10 bases outside the gene matches. From germline, CDR1 is SGHDN and CDR2 FVKESK. CDR3 protein: CASALGQGRHEQYF. The CDR3 DNA is TGTGCCAGCGCTCTAGGACAGGGGAGGCACGAGCAGTACTTC.

To note about this clone: The identical CDR3 is also encoded by other nucleotide sequences in the sample. The V and J genes are TRBV20-1 and TRBJ2-3; the D call may be TRBD1 or TRBD2 (5 bases each). Germline-derived CDR1 and CDR2 are DFQATT and SNEGSKA (reference sequence). Between the trimmed V and J ends, which lost 2 bases and 6 bases, there was a span of 6 bases. This CDR3 spans 11 amino acids. CDR3 loop: CSARWGDTQYF. Written as DNA, the CDR3 is TGCAGTGCTAGATGGGGGGATACGCAGTATTTT.

This rearrangement joins TRBV11-2 to TRBJ2-3; TRBD1 agrees at 8 bases. CDR1 SGHAT and CDR2 FQNNGV come from the germline V gene. The CDR3 sequence is 15 residues long. V shed 4 bases, J shed 2 bases, and the junction held 5 bases outside the gene matches. In DNA form, the CDR3 reads TGTGCCAGCAGCTACCGGGACAGGAACACAGATACGCAGTATTTT. It codes for CASSYRDRNTDTQYF.

This rearrangement joins TRBV29-1 to TRBJ1-4, with TRBD1 as a possible D gene (5 bases). Trimming took 7 bases from V and 7 from J, leaving 16 bases between them. Per the germline V gene, CDR1 is SQVTM and CDR2 is ANQGSEA. The CDR3 length is 13 residues. The chain's CDR3 is CSAPGEGSEKLFF. CDR3 DNA sequence: TGCAGCGCACCGGGGGAAGGAAGTGAAAAACTGTTTTTT. The complete variable domain, with remaining parts taken from reference TRBV29-1 and TRBJ1-4, reads SAVISQKPSRDICQRGTSLTIQCQVDSQVTMMFWYRQQPGQSLTLIATANQGSEATYESGFVIDKFPISRPNLTFSTLTVSNMSPEDSSIYLCSAPGEGSEKLFFGSGTQLSVL.

This sequence joins TRBV7-9 and TRBJ1-1; tentatively, D is TRBD1 (6 bases). V was shortened by 6 bases and J by 1 base, with 15 bases between the two germline ends. There are 15 residues in the CDR3. Germline CDR1 and CDR2: SEHNR and FQNEAQ (reference sequence). CDR3 in DNA: TGTGCCAGCAGTCACATGGCAGGGGAGAACACTGAAGCTTTCTTT. Amino acid sequence: CASSHMAGENTEAFF. The full variable domain, completed using reference TRBV7-9 and TRBJ1-1, is DTGVSQNPRHKITKRGQNVTFRCDPISEHNRLYWYRQTLGQGPEFLTYFQNEAQLEKSRLLSDRFSAERPKGSFSTLEIQRTEQGDSAMYLCASSHMAGENTEAFFGQGTRLTVV.

The J gene is TRBJ2-2, the V gene TRBV7-9; D gene uncertain. V lost 5 bases and J 8 bases, leaving 9 bases between the germline ends. This CDR3 has 12 amino acids. Germline V gene sequence: CDR1 SEHNR, CDR2 FQNEAQ (reference sequence). The CDR3 coding sequence is TGTGCCAGCAGCCCCATTGGAGGGGAGCTGTTTTTT. This sequence encodes CASSPIGGELFF. Using reference TRBV7-9 and TRBJ2-2 for the parts outside the CDR3, the full variable domain is DTGVSQNPRHKITKRGQNVTFRCDPISEHNRLYWYRQTLGQGPEFLTYFQNEAQLEKSRLLSDRFSAERPKGSFSTLEIQRTEQGDSAMYLCASSPIGGELFFGEGSRLTVL.

The chain recombines TRBV7-8 with TRBJ1-1, with 8 bases that match TRBD1. Per germline, CDR1 SGHVS and CDR2 FQNEAQ. The CDR3 is 15 residues long. Trimming cost V 1 base and J 3 bases; bases outside gene matches: 4. For the CDR3, the DNA is TGTGCCAGCAGCTTAGTAGACAGGGGCGACACTGAAGCTTTCTTT. It specifies CASSLVDRGDTEAFF.

This chain uses TRBV7-9 with TRBJ1-2; TRBD1 aligns across 7 bases. V lost 4 bases to trimming and J lost 4 bases; unmatched junction nucleotides: 15. In germline, CDR1 is SEHNR, CDR2 FQNEAQ (reference sequence). The CDR3 totals 17 residues. In nucleotides, the CDR3 is TGTGCCAGCAGCTCCTCTGGACAGGCCGATTCTTTCTATGGCTACACCTTC. It specifies CASSSSGQADSFYGYTF.

Of note for this clone: The junction does not match germline at one end; this may be a read error. The genes are TRBV11-2 and TRBJ2-2, with D perhaps being TRBD1 or TRBD2 (5 bases each). The germline V gene encodes CDR1 SGHAT and CDR2 FQNNGV. The CDR3 spans 16 residues. CDR3 sequence: CASSLEFGGYSGELFF. The CDR3 region has the DNA TGTGCCAGCAGCTTAGAGTTTGGGGGTTACTCCGGAGAGCTGTTTTTT. The full variable domain, in which reference TRBV11-2 and TRBJ2-2 provide the parts outside the CDR3, is EAGVAQSPRYKIIEKRQSVAFWCNPISGHATLYWYQQILGQGPKLLIQFQNNGVVDDSQLPKDRFSAERLKGVDSTLKIQPAKLEDSAVYLCASSLEFGGYSGELFFGEGSRLTVL.

This chain joins TRBV7-3 and TRBJ2-1, with 13 bases that match TRBD2. Looked up from germline, CDR1 is SGHTA and CDR2 is FQGTGA. Germline trimming cut 2 bases from V and 9 bases from J; bases unmatched to any gene: 4. The CDR3 spans 15 residues. Written as DNA, the CDR3 is TGTGCCAGCAGCTTAGGGACTAGCGGGATAGGTGAGCAGTTCTTC. It yields the protein CASSLGTSGIGEQFF. The variable domain in full, with the rest retrieved from reference TRBV7-3 and TRBJ2-1, is GAGVSQTPSNKVTEKGKYVELRCDPISGHTALYWYRQSLGQGPEFLIYFQGTGAADDSGLPNDRFFAVRPEGSVSTLKIQRTERGDSAVYLCASSLGTSGIGEQFFGPGTRLTVL.

This chain connects TRBV7-7 to TRBJ2-5; no reliable D call. The CDR3 is 14 amino acids. Trimming pared 4 bases from V and 2 bases from J, leaving 11 bases between. Germline loops: CDR1 SSHAT, CDR2 FNYEAQ (reference sequence). The CDR3 nucleotides are TGTGCCAGCAGCTCTTTGTTTCGGCAAGAGACCCAGTACTTC. This gives the protein CASSSLFRQETQYF.

This chain uses TRBV7-6 with TRBJ2-7; 8 bases agree with TRBD1. This CDR3 is built from 14 residues. The J segment lost 6 bases and the V segment lost 4 bases, leaving 8 bases of the junction unmatched. Germline CDR1 is SGHVS and CDR2 is FNYEAQ. CDR3 in amino acids: CASSSQGARAEQYF. The CDR3 DNA sequence: TGTGCCAGCAGCTCCCAGGGGGCCAGGGCCGAGCAGTACTTC.

The V and J genes are TRBV7-6 and TRBJ1-1; a weak D match, TRBD1 (5 bases). V was shortened by 2 bases and J by 4 bases, with 17 bases between the two germline ends. CDR3 size: 16 residues. Germline CDR1 reads SGHVS; CDR2 reads FNYEAQ. CDR3 loop: CASSLTVTARRTEAFF. For the CDR3, the DNA is TGTGCCAGCAGCTTAACTGTGACAGCCCGGCGCACTGAAGCTTTCTTT.

The J gene is TRBJ2-1, the V gene TRBV10-3; D possibly matches TRBD1 or TRBD2 (6 bases each). This CDR3 spans 12 amino acids. Between the trimmed V and J ends, which lost 4 bases and 10 bases, there was a span of 11 bases. Germline loops: CDR1 ENHRY, CDR2 SYGVKD. CDR3 loop: CAISVRGGEQFF. CDR3 nucleotide sequence: TGTGCCATCAGTGTTCGAGGGGGGGAGCAGTTCTTC.

DNA for the CDR3: TGTGCCAGCACCTCCGGGACAGGGTCGAATGAGCAGTTCTTC. Protein product: CASTSGTGSNEQFF. The J gene is TRBJ2-1, the V gene TRBV27; 9 nucleotides align to TRBD1. Germline CDR1 is MNHEY and CDR2 is SMNVEV (reference sequence). Germline trimming cut 7 bases from V and 7 bases from J; bases unmatched to any gene: 8. CDR3 size: 14 residues.

The V gene is TRBV29-1, the J gene TRBJ2-2; D not resolved. This CDR3 contains 13 residues. V was clipped by 8 bases and J by 0 bases, with 10 bases between them. The V gene's germline CDR1 is SQVTM and CDR2 ANQGSEA. The CDR3: CSSKTANTGELFF. In DNA, the CDR3 is TGCAGCTCTAAGACGGCGAACACCGGGGAGCTGTTTTTT.

The chain is built from TRBV11-2 and TRBJ2-1, with 7 nucleotides matching TRBD2. With 2 bases clipped from V and 3 bases from J, the junction kept 13 bases outside the gene matches. The CDR3 length is 18 residues. Germline V CDR1 and CDR2: SGHAT, FQNNGV. CDR3 sequence (DNA): TGTGCCAGCAGCTTAAGGCTAGCGGTAGGAGCCATCTACAATGAGCAGTTCTTC. It is translated as CASSLRLAVGAIYNEQFF.

CDR3 sequence: CASSVNPNSNQPQHF. CDR3 DNA: TGTGCCAGTAGTGTAAATCCTAATAGCAATCAGCCCCAGCATTTT. This chain connects TRBV19 to TRBJ1-5; D gene unclear. V lost 5 bases, J lost 0 bases, and 11 bases lay in between. The CDR3 totals 15 residues. Germline V gene lookup returns CDR1 LNHDA and CDR2 SQIVND (reference sequence).

This chain joins TRBV7-9 and TRBJ2-7; D is unresolved. CDR3 length: 12 residues. V was shortened by 2 bases and J by 4 bases, with 6 bases between the two germline ends. The germline V gene has CDR1 SEHNR and CDR2 FQNEAQ (reference sequence). In DNA form, the CDR3 reads TGTGCCAGCAGCTTAAAGGAATACGAGCAGTACTTC. Amino acid sequence: CASSLKEYEQYF.

The chain is built from TRBV14 and TRBJ1-2; 7 bases agree with TRBD1. The CDR3 is 16 amino acids. With 1 base clipped from V and 4 bases from J, the junction kept 9 bases outside the gene matches. From germline, CDR1 is SGHDN and CDR2 FVKESK. In DNA, the CDR3 is TGTGCCAGCAGCCAAGTCACAGGGGATCCAACCTATGGCTACACCTTC. It encodes CASSQVTGDPTYGYTF.

V usage is TRBV4-3 and J usage is TRBJ2-7; possibly TRBD1 for D (5 bases). Trimming shortened V by 0 bases and J by 5 bases, and 14 bases separated the two germline ends. Germline V gene data show CDR1 as LGHNA and CDR2 as YSLEER. The CDR3 runs 15 residues. The CDR3 sequence is CASSQEWQGPHEQYF. The CDR3 nucleotides read TGCGCCAGCAGCCAAGAATGGCAGGGTCCCCACGAGCAGTACTTC.

This clone came up once. At the DNA level, this CDR3 is encoded by other sequences in the same sample as well. The CDR3 region has the DNA TGCGCCAGCAGCTTAGGACAGAGCTCCTACAATGAGCAGTTCTTC. Its protein product is CASSLGQSSYNEQFF. V usage is TRBV5-1 and J usage is TRBJ2-1, with D possibly TRBD1 on 6 matching bases. Per the germline V gene, CDR1 is SGHRS and CDR2 is YFSETQ. The CDR3 covers 15 residues. V lost 2 bases, J lost 0 bases, and 9 bases lay in between. Supplemented by reference TRBV5-1 and TRBJ2-1, the full variable domain reads KAGVTQTPRYLIKTRGQQVTLSCSPISGHRSVSWYQQTPGQGLQFLFEYFSETQRNKGNFPGRFSGRQFSNSRSEMNVSTLELGDSALYLCASSLGQSSYNEQFFGPGTRLTVL.

The chain employs TRBV11-2 and TRBJ2-3; TRBD2 aligns across 11 bases. The CDR3 covers 16 residues. The V gene's germline CDR1 is SGHAT and CDR2 FQNNGV. Trimming took 4 bases from V and 3 from J; bases not matched to a gene: 6. CDR3 residues: CASSSRTSGPTDTQYF. The CDR3 coding sequence is TGTGCCAGCAGCTCCCGGACTAGCGGGCCAACAGATACGCAGTATTTT.

V gene TRBV15 combines with J gene TRBJ2-2, with TRBD2 matching 8 bases. This CDR3 region has 15 residues. The ends lost 5 bases at V and 7 bases at J; junction bases unmatched: 9. CDR1 and CDR2 (germline): LNHNV, YYDKDF (reference sequence). CDR3 region: CATSWASGRGGELFF. The DNA of the CDR3 is TGTGCCACCAGCTGGGCCAGCGGGAGAGGCGGGGAGCTGTTTTTT.